The 3 T cell receptor beta chains given below trace back to one sample, sequenced in a study of graft-versus-host responses after intestinal transplantation. Measured with immunoSEQ multiplex PCR; TCRdb has only the in-frame clones, and not every one. The sample carries 20,000 to 30,000 clones, 75% to 90% recorded once. This specimen was PBMCs, taken 28 days after intestinal transplant. All receptors come from a human patient who received an intestinal transplant, so some T cells may come from the graft donor.

This rearrangement joins TRBV19 to TRBJ1-2; D ambiguous. The length of the CDR3 is 12 residues. The germline V gene has CDR1 LNHDA and CDR2 SQIVND (reference sequence). Between the trimmed V and J ends, which lost 6 bases and 0 bases, there was a span of 5 bases. The CDR3, as DNA: TGTGCCAGTAGGGGCACTAACTATGGCTACACCTTC. Its protein product is CASRGTNYGYTF.

This clone was counted once. The rearrangement links TRBV7-9 to TRBJ1-4; TRBD1 matches at 7 bases. CDR3 size: 14 residues. Germline V gives CDR1 SEHNR, CDR2 FQNEAQ (reference sequence). J gave up 5 bases and V 5 bases, and 5 bases lay outside the gene matches. The DNA of the CDR3 is TGTGCCAGCAGCACAGACAGGGTGAATGAAAAACTGTTTTTT. Its protein product is CASSTDRVNEKLFF.

The gene calls are TRBV19 and TRBJ2-7, with 11 bases identical to TRBD1. This CDR3 is 14 amino acids long. The V gene's germline CDR1 is LNHDA and CDR2 SQIVND (reference sequence). V trimming: 8 bases; J trimming: 1 base; junction bases outside the gene matches: 4. The CDR3 coding sequence is TGTGCCAGTGGGGACAGGGGGATGTCCTACGAGCAGTACTTC. Its translation is CASGDRGMSYEQYF.